This TCR beta chain derives from a study of OX40 agonist ivuxolimab in advanced cancers. General study results and limits: Clonal expansion was seen in CD4+ and CD8+ blood T cells by week 6 at 0.1 to 3.0 mg/kg. On average, a greater number of expanded clones characterised CD8+ T cells relative to CD4+. The antigen specificity of the peripheral T cells (those that were expanded) was not determined.

TCRdb's table, derived via immunoSEQ multiplex PCR, lists solely in-frame clones and lacks some. This table has tens of thousands of clones, around four fifths appearing once. Details on this clone: The antigen remains unidentified.

The CDR3 contains 16 residues. In germline, CDR1 is SGHNT, CDR2 YYREEE (reference sequence). V gave up 4 bases and J gave up 5 bases; unmatched junction bases: 14. The receptor was derived from an adult with an advanced solid tumor such as melanoma, head and neck, liver or kidney cancer. The specimen comprised CD4+ or CD8+ T cells sorted from blood, sampled in a trial of the OX40 agonist ivuxolimab. The chain links TRBV5-4 to TRBJ2-7; TRBD2 aligns across 8 bases. CDR3 region: CASSPGLAGGEDEQYF. The CDR3 DNA is TGTGCCAGCAGCCCCGGACTGGCGGGGGGAGAGGACGAGCAGTACTTC.